This T cell receptor (beta chain) came from a study of cytomegalovirus exposure and HLA in healthy donors. Overall study results and limits: Relative to equally common others, HLA-associated TCR beta chains showed greater clonal expansion in a later analysis.

The PCR had 60 Vbeta and 13 Jbeta primers. Here immunoSEQ multiplex PCR was the method, and the copy in TCRdb shows in-frame clones only, minus some. The sample consists of some 100,000 clones, 70% to 85% of them appearing once. Regarding this clone: Its matching antigen is unknown.

Losses at the gene ends were 6 bases for V and 2 bases for J; bases not matched to a gene: 7. The germline CDR1 and CDR2 sequences are MNHNS and SASEGT. This CDR3 is built from 15 residues. Input material: PBMCs. The chain is built from TRBV6-1 and TRBJ2-7, with TRBD1 identical over 10 bases. This clonotype originated in a man aged 50 or older in good health and CMV-seropositive. CDR3 amino acids: CASSGTGEHPYEQYF. The CDR3 DNA reads TGTGCCAGCAGCGGGACAGGGGAACACCCCTACGAGCAGTACTTC.